These 24 T cell receptor beta chains were all obtained from the same sample, sequenced in a study of PD-1 blockade in classical Hodgkin lymphoma. Clones were sequenced by immunoSEQ multiplex PCR, and TCRdb holds only the in-frame ones, with some missing. The data hold tens of thousands of clones, with about 93% observed a single time. Every single patient, without exception, relapsed after autologous stem cell transplantation, and brentuximab vedotin exposure varied. This material consisted of peripheral blood mononuclear cells (PBMCs), taken at baseline. Receptors originate from a human donor with classical Hodgkin lymphoma.

This clone was counted once. J is TRBJ1-5 and V is TRBV19; D unclear. Germline V gives CDR1 LNHDA, CDR2 SQIVND (reference sequence). V lost 7 bases and J 0 bases, leaving 13 bases between the germline ends. The CDR3 runs to 15 residues. This chain's CDR3 is CASKSEDYSNQPQHF. Written as DNA, the CDR3 is TGTGCCAGTAAGTCAGAGGACTATAGCAATCAGCCCCAGCATTTT. Full variable domain (remainder filled in from reference TRBV19 and TRBJ1-5): DGGITQSPKYLFRKEGQNVTLSCEQNLNHDAMYWYRQDPGQGLRLIYYSQIVNDFQKGDIAEGYSVSREKKESFPLTVTSAQKNPTAFYLCASKSEDYSNQPQHFGDGTRLSIL.

V and J are TRBV7-9 and TRBJ1-5; unclear D gene. V was clipped by 2 bases and J by 4 bases, with 3 bases between them. The CDR3 is made up of 12 amino acids. Germline-derived CDR1 and CDR2 are SEHNR and FQNEAQ (reference sequence). Here the CDR3 DNA reads TGTGCCAGCAGCTTACCGAATCAGCCCCAGCATTTT. Residues: CASSLPNQPQHF. Variable domain in full (rest from reference TRBV7-9 and TRBJ1-5): DTGVSQNPRHKITKRGQNVTFRCDPISEHNRLYWYRQTLGQGPEFLTYFQNEAQLEKSRLLSDRFSAERPKGSFSTLEIQRTEQGDSAMYLCASSLPNQPQHFGDGTRLSIL.

The chain joins TRBV30 to TRBJ1-1, with a tentative D call TRBD1 (5 bases). CDR1 GTSNPN and CDR2 SVGIG come from the germline V gene (reference sequence). Trimming stripped 2 bases from V and 4 bases from J, with 26 bases between. The CDR3 covers 18 residues. The DNA of the CDR3 is TGTGCCTGGAGTCCTCCAACCACCGGGACCACCAGGACCACTGAAGCTTTCTTT. Translated, it gives CAWSPPTTGTTRTTEAFF.

This chain connects TRBV9 to TRBJ2-7; D unclear. The CDR3 contains 14 residues. Germline lookup yields CDR1 SGDLS and CDR2 YYNGEE. Deletions cut 4 bases from V and 0 bases from J, with 11 bases between. DNA for the CDR3: TGTGCCAGCAGCACTAACAGCCTCTCCTACGAGCAGTACTTC. Translated, it gives CASSTNSLSYEQYF.

In this sample, this clone turned up once. The CDR3 DNA reads as TGTGCCAGCAGTGAAGAGAGCGGTCCCTACGAGCAGTACTTC. Translated, it gives CASSEESGPYEQYF. The J gene is TRBJ2-7, the V gene TRBV2; D possibly corresponds to TRBD2 (5 bases). Germline CDR1 SNHLY, CDR2 FYNNEI. This CDR3 is 14 amino acids long. The ends were cut back, 1 base at V and 2 bases at J, with 9 bases in the middle. The full variable domain, its missing parts supplied by reference TRBV2 and TRBJ2-7, is EPEVTQTPSHQVTQMGQEVILRCVPISNHLYFYWYRQILGQKVEFLVSFYNNEISEKSEIFDDQFSVERPDGSNFTLKIRSTKLEDSAMYFCASSEESGPYEQYFGPGTRLTVT.

This rearrangement joins TRBV27 to TRBJ2-1; D unclear. The length of the CDR3 is 16 residues. V gave up 6 bases and J gave up 0 bases, with 15 bases separating them. Germline V CDR1 and CDR2: MNHEY, SMNVEV (reference sequence). The chain's CDR3 is CASRGWTDGSYNEQFF. The CDR3 DNA sequence: TGTGCCAGCAGGGGATGGACCGACGGCTCCTACAATGAGCAGTTCTTC.

The J gene is TRBJ1-4, the V gene TRBV5-1; D is uncertain. Germline CDR1 reads SGHRS; CDR2 reads YFSETQ. V was trimmed by 0 bases and J by 8 bases, leaving 8 bases between them. The CDR3 runs 13 residues. As DNA, the CDR3 is TGCGCCAGCAGCTTGGGGGAGTACGAAAAACTGTTTTTT. Protein: CASSLGEYEKLFF.

This clone was observed a handful of times. The chain recombines TRBV2 with TRBJ1-5; D call uncertain. This CDR3 spans 14 amino acids. Deletions cut 1 base from V and 3 bases from J, with 7 bases between. The germline V gene encodes CDR1 SNHLY and CDR2 FYNNEI. The CDR3 DNA reads TGTGCCAGCAGTGAAGGGCGGAACAATCAGCCCCAGCATTTT. It translates to CASSEGRNNQPQHF.

The chain carries TRBV7-8 and TRBJ2-7; D possibly uses TRBD1 or TRBD2 (5 bases each). Trimming removed 0 bases at V and 2 bases at J, with 11 bases between. Germline V gene lookup returns CDR1 SGHVS and CDR2 FQNEAQ. CDR3 length equals 15 residues. In nucleotides, the CDR3 is TGTGCCAGCAGCTTAGCGGGGACGGGAACCTACGAGCAGTACTTC. This translates into CASSLAGTGTYEQYF.

The rearrangement joins TRBV7-9 to TRBJ2-4; no reliable D call. CDR1 and CDR2 from the germline V gene are SEHNR and FQNEAQ (reference sequence). The CDR3 totals 14 residues. V lost 6 bases and J lost 1, with 10 bases in between. This CDR3 is CASSLTGAKNIQYF. CDR3 DNA: TGTGCCAGCAGTTTAACGGGTGCCAAAAACATTCAGTACTTC.

The chain has TRBV5-1 and TRBJ2-1; D is unclear. This CDR3 region has 12 residues. With 2 bases removed from V and 7 bases from J, the gap between germline ends came to 7 bases. From germline, CDR1 is SGHRS and CDR2 YFSETQ. The CDR3 spells CASSFPGNEQFF. The CDR3, as DNA: TGCGCCAGCAGCTTCCCCGGGAATGAGCAGTTCTTC.

The V call is TRBV19, the J call TRBJ1-2; 11 nucleotides line up with TRBD1. This CDR3 spans 13 amino acids. Per the germline V gene, CDR1 is LNHDA and CDR2 is SQIVND (reference sequence). The J segment lost 7 bases and the V segment lost 6 bases, leaving 4 bases of the junction unmatched. CDR3 sequence (DNA): TGTGCCAGTAGCCCCGGGACAGGGGGTGGCTACACCTTC. The encoded protein is CASSPGTGGGYTF.

CDR3 in DNA: TGTGCCAGCAGCTACCGGGACAGGGATCTATTCGGCACAGATACGCAGTATTTT. Translating it yields CASSYRDRDLFGTDTQYF. The V and J genes are TRBV4-2 and TRBJ2-3, with 9 bases aligning to TRBD1. CDR3 length: 18 residues. V shed 5 bases and J 1 base; nucleotides not matched to a gene: 13. The germline gives CDR1 LGHNA, CDR2 YNFKEQ.

CDR3 sequence reads: CASSVAGTLTYEQYF. The CDR3, as DNA: TGTGCCAGCAGCGTAGCCGGGACATTGACCTACGAGCAGTACTTC. The chain employs TRBV9 and TRBJ2-7; maybe TRBD1 (6 bases). Looked up from germline, CDR1 is SGDLS and CDR2 is YYNGEE. Trimming removed 0 bases from V and 2 bases from J, with 12 bases in between. The CDR3 extends over 15 amino acids.

V usage is TRBV28 and J usage is TRBJ2-7, with a possible D match to TRBD2 (6 bases). Between the trimmed V and J ends, which lost 2 bases and 4 bases, there was a span of 12 bases. The CDR3 spans 14 residues. Per the germline V gene, CDR1 is MDHEN and CDR2 is SYDVKM. DNA of the CDR3: TGTGCCAGCAGTTTAGTGGCGGGATCTTACGAGCAGTACTTC. Amino acids: CASSLVAGSYEQYF.

The rearrangement joins TRBV7-8 to TRBJ2-5; possibly TRBD1 for D (5 bases). The V and J ends lost 7 bases and 5 bases respectively, with 8 bases between them. Germline assignment: CDR1 SGHVS and CDR2 FQNEAQ. There are 11 residues in the CDR3. In DNA form, the CDR3 reads TGTGCCAGCAAAGGGGCGGAGACCCAGTACTTC. Protein: CASKGAETQYF. Full variable domain (missing parts from reference TRBV7-8 and TRBJ2-5): GAGVSQSPRYKVAKRGQDVALRCDPISGHVSLFWYQQALGQGPEFLTYFQNEAQLDKSGLPSDRFFAERPEGSVSTLKIQRTQQEDSAVYLCASKGAETQYFGPGTRLLVL.

The chain combines TRBV5-1 with TRBJ1-4; TRBD1 aligns across 9 bases. The CDR3 contains 14 residues. Trimming removed 9 bases from V and 4 bases from J; junction bases left unmatched: 7. Germline loops: CDR1 SGHRS, CDR2 YFSETQ. The CDR3 spells CATRPGQGNEKLFF. DNA for the CDR3: TGCGCCACCCGGCCGGGACAGGGTAATGAAAAACTGTTTTTT.

The J gene is TRBJ2-2, the V gene TRBV25-1, with D uncertain. With 3 bases removed from V and 6 bases from J, the gap between germline ends came to 8 bases. The germline V gene encodes CDR1 MGHDK and CDR2 SYGVNS. CDR3 length: 13 residues. In DNA form, the CDR3 reads TGTGCCAGCAGTGATACAAACCCCGGGGAGCTGTTTTTT. Translating gives CASSDTNPGELFF.

The J gene is TRBJ2-7, the V gene TRBV14; D may be TRBD1 (6 bases). The CDR3 loop spans 16 amino acids. Trimming removed 0 bases at V and 2 bases at J, with 14 bases between. Germline values: CDR1 SGHDN, CDR2 FVKESK. In nucleotides, the CDR3 is TGTGCCAGCAGCCAAGATCAGGCAGGGGTACCCTACGAGCAGTACTTC. Its protein is CASSQDQAGVPYEQYF. The full variable domain, its missing parts supplied by reference TRBV14 and TRBJ2-7, is EAGVTQFPSHSVIEKGQTVTLRCDPISGHDNLYWYRRVMGKEIKFLLHFVKESKQDESGMPNNRFLAERTGGTYSTLKVQPAELEDSGVYFCASSQDQAGVPYEQYFGPGTRLTVT.

The V call is TRBV7-3, the J call TRBJ2-2; no definite D call. Trimming took 2 bases from V and 1 from J, leaving 5 bases between them. The CDR3 length is 14 residues. The V gene's germline CDR1 is SGHTA and CDR2 FQGTGA. CDR3 coding DNA: TGTGCCAGCAGCTTATCAGGGAACACCGGGGAGCTGTTTTTT. Translated: CASSLSGNTGELFF.

V is TRBV9 and J is TRBJ2-3; possible D gene TRBD2, 6 bases. V dropped 2 bases and J dropped 5 bases, with 18 bases sitting between them. Germline V CDR1 and CDR2: SGDLS, YYNGEE. CDR3 size: 16 residues. The CDR3 region has the DNA TGTGCCAGCAGCGTGGTTGGTGGCGGGGTGGTAGATACGCAGTATTTT. Translated, it gives CASSVVGGGVVDTQYF.

The rearrangement joins TRBV13 to TRBJ1-6; 12 positions agree with TRBD1. Germline V lookup: CDR1 PRHDT, CDR2 FYEKMQ (reference sequence). The CDR3 is 19 amino acids. The trim removed 5 bases at V and 10 bases at J, leaving 18 bases unmatched. The CDR3 DNA reads TGTGCCAGCAGCGCTGCGAACCAGGCGGGACAGGGGGCTAGGTCACCCCTCCACTTT. Amino acid sequence: CASSAANQAGQGARSPLHF.

The V call is TRBV7-9, the J call TRBJ1-4, with TRBD1 as a possible D gene (5 bases). Per the germline V gene, CDR1 is SEHNR and CDR2 is FQNEAQ (reference sequence). The V and J ends lost 2 bases and 4 bases respectively, with 14 bases between them. The CDR3 covers 16 residues. CDR3 DNA: TGTGCCAGCAGCTTACTTCTGGGGGGAATTAATGAAAAACTGTTTTTT. Translated, it gives CASSLLLGGINEKLFF.

CDR3: CASSPSSGGPYNEQFF. CDR3 nucleotides: TGTGCCAGCAGTCCCTCTAGCGGGGGACCCTACAATGAGCAGTTCTTC. This chain joins TRBV7-3 and TRBJ2-1; 10 nucleotides agree with TRBD2. The CDR3 extends over 16 amino acids. Germline V gene lookup returns CDR1 SGHTA and CDR2 FQGTGA. V was clipped by 6 bases and J by 2 bases; unmatched bases: 7.